The T cell receptor beta chain described here comes from a study of blood T cell repertoires in COVID-19 (dated by TCRdb to the early 2020s). Context from the whole study: Samples covering the acute and convalescent phases of COVID-19 were provided by collaborators in the United States, Italy and Spain. Where HLA class I and class II types were available, the types were taken from metadata supplied by the sample provider, not from assay-based typing. Samples came from the ongoing ImmuneRACE study (first 160 participants) plus 1,254 subjects from 6 global collaborators. The prospective study material was composed of cDNA or gDNA derived from T cells, B-cell-depleted T cells, or PBMCs. The repertoires were released in a freely available public database intended as a resource for research on the immune response to SARS-CoV-2. The sample metadata nearly always contained a de-identified subject ID, COVID-19 status, age in years and sex. The dataset comprised deeply sampled blood TCRbeta repertoires from subjects exposed to, actively infected with, or recovered from COVID-19.

The germline V gene (reference sequence) supplies CDR1 SEHNR and CDR2 FQNEAQ. Inclusive of the bounding cysteine and phenylalanine, the CDR3 is 16 residues long. Of the read, only the CDR3 DNA is kept; its 48 bases are in frame from base 1. The junction shows trimming of 4 bases on V and 0 bases on J, and the gene matches do not reach 6 bases of it. Turning to this clone: The antigen it binds to is not known. No base quality values were provided; no much bigger clone lies one nucleotide off.

TCRbeta CDR3 regions were amplified from genomic DNA using the immunoSEQ Assay, a bias-controlled multiplex PCR. From the authors' description of their analysis: Within the assay, amplification of reference gene primers was used to estimate how many nucleated cells each sample contained. To quantify the absolute abundance of each unique TCRbeta CDR3 rearrangement, sequence reads were collapsed and filtered. For each sample, productive Simpson clonality was calculated as the square root of Simpson's diversity index over productive rearrangements. The clones in this table, taken by TCRdb from immuneACCESS, are in-frame only. Not every clone is retained; where verified, under half of the shortfall comes from an unresolved V gene, and the cause of the rest is unknown. For V, J and clone size, that table is used; D and trimming come from the DNA. The sample includes some 30,000 clones, with 80% to 95% observed a single time. The top ten clonotypes cover 1% of the sample.

Results and caveats for the whole study, not just this receptor: The quantity of clinical and demographic metadata differed by source and by participant and was supplied without curation.

The collaborating institutions used their own protocols to collect whole blood in K2EDTA tubes. For TCRbeta analysis, collaborators shipped samples in one of three forms: frozen whole blood, isolated PBMCs, or DNA extracted from either of those sample types. This TCR came from a man between 65 and 85 years old with active or convalescent COVID-19. This receptor chain uses TRBV7-9 and TRBJ1-5, with 7 middle bases fitting TRBD1. The source material was peripheral blood. This receptor has the CDR3 CASSSWTGGSNQPQHF. At the DNA level, the sequence is TGTGCCAGCAGCTCTTGGACAGGCGGTAGCAATCAGCCCCAGCATTTT.